The clone carrying this TCR beta chain was observed a single time. The antigen is not known. This record belongs to a study of PD-1 blockade in classical Hodgkin lymphoma. The time point denotes: cycle 4 day 1 (C4D1), after less than 7 weeks of nivolumab. With no exception, relapse followed autologous stem cell transplantation in all patients, and brentuximab vedotin exposure varied. Magnetic negative selection was used to purify CD4+ T cells from thawed PBMCs. The method was immunoSEQ multiplex PCR; TCRdb's version includes in-frame clones alone and lacks a portion of them. The table has tens of thousands of clones, 85% to 90% seen once. The CDR3 has 18 amino acids. The junction had 7 bases not matched to a gene; V was cut back by 0 bases and J by 3 bases. The germline CDR1 and CDR2 sequences are SEHNR and FQNEAQ (reference sequence). Regarding the study as a whole: Patients newly diagnosed and complete responders had comparable baseline diversity.

The clonotype originates from a human donor with classical Hodgkin lymphoma. This chain links TRBV7-9 with TRBJ2-7; 14 bases match TRBD2. The sample was CD4+ T cells from blood, taken before the fourth cycle of nivolumab. The CDR3 loop reads CASSLAWGLAGDGYEQYF. The CDR3 coding sequence is TGTGCCAGCAGCTTAGCGTGGGGACTAGCGGGAGACGGCTACGAGCAGTACTTC.